The sample holds many counts of the clone carrying this T cell receptor (beta chain). Its antigen is currently unknown. This sample stems from a study of CD8 T cells in ankylosing spondylitis. Findings of the study overall: It appeared that ankylosing spondylitis blood was characterized by a TCR beta motif of several highly homologous variants. Peripheral blood samples showed relatively rare disease-linked clones, and these clones were CD8+. Disease-linked clones reportedly showed significant enrichment in matched ankylosing spondylitis synovial fluid.

The CDR3 contains 14 residues. Trimming shortened V by 4 bases and J by 6 bases, and 14 bases separated the two germline ends. In germline, CDR1 is SGHRS, CDR2 YFSETQ. The TCR beta libraries were generated through quantitative 5'-RACE incorporating molecular barcodes. TCRdb processed the 5' RACE reads anew with MiXCR; each CDR3 protein has one entry. The data hold under 250,000 distinct CDR3 sequences, with over 7% observed a single time. V usage is TRBV5-1 and J usage is TRBJ2-1, with D perhaps matching TRBD1 (5 bases). Sequencing was done on a sample of blood, either unsorted or a sorted T cell fraction (not recorded which). The receptor's source is a female donor with ankylosing spondylitis or in good health (not recorded which). The CDR3 bases are TGCGCCAGCAGCACCATAATTGGGGCCAATGAGCAGTTCTTC. Residues: CASSTIIGANEQFF.